One and the same sample provided the 7 T cell receptor beta chains below, sequenced in a study of identical twins. TCRdb fed the 5' RACE reads into MiXCR, producing one record per CDR3 protein. Of around 450,000 distinct CDR3 sequences listed, more than 13% are singletons. The data also belong to a second study, concerning yellow fever vaccine responses in identical twins.

The sequencing sample was made of CD4+ T cells sorted from blood. The receptors here all came from a woman under 30 in good health.

This clonotype was seen only a few times. The chain joins TRBV11-2 to TRBJ2-4, with 10 positions matching TRBD2. Looked up from germline, CDR1 is SGHAT and CDR2 is FQNNGV. V trimming: 1 base; J trimming: 0 bases; junction bases outside the gene matches: 6. This CDR3 is built from 18 residues. CDR3 DNA sequence: TGTGCCAGCAGCTTAGGGGCTAGCGGGGGAGCAGCCAAAAACATTCAGTACTTC. Its translation: CASSLGASGGAAKNIQYF. The full variable domain, rest sourced from reference TRBV11-2 and TRBJ2-4, is EAGVAQSPRYKIIEKRQSVAFWCNPISGHATLYWYQQILGQGPKLLIQFQNNGVVDDSQLPKDRFSAERLKGVDSTLKIQPAKLEDSAVYLCASSLGASGGAAKNIQYFGAGTRLSVL.

This clonotype was detected only a few times. The CDR3 is CSASTATYEQYF. The DNA for the CDR3 is TGCAGTGCCTCGACAGCCACCTACGAGCAGTACTTC. V is TRBV20-1 and J is TRBJ2-7, with D tentatively TRBD1 (5 bases). The V gene's germline CDR1 is DFQATT and CDR2 SNEGSKA (reference sequence). This CDR3 spans 12 amino acids. The V and J ends lost 6 bases and 2 bases respectively, with 11 bases between them.

Only a few counts were recorded for this clonotype. The CDR3 DNA is TGTGCCAGTAGACACCGGGACTCAAACACCGGGGAGCTGTTTTTT. This gives the protein CASRHRDSNTGELFF. The V gene is TRBV19, the J gene TRBJ2-2, with D possibly matching TRBD2 (6 bases). Germline CDR1 and CDR2: LNHDA and SQIVND (reference sequence). Between the trimmed V and J ends, which lost 6 bases and 2 bases, there was a span of 13 bases. The CDR3 is made up of 15 amino acids.

The chain has TRBV27 and TRBJ2-2; 10 bases line up with TRBD1. Unmatched junction bases numbered 4, after V lost 2 bases and J lost 4 bases. CDR3 size: 16 residues. CDR1 and CDR2 (germline): MNHEY, SMNVEV (reference sequence). CDR3 in DNA: TGTGCCAGCAGTTTACCCCGGACAGGGGGCACCGGGGAGCTGTTTTTT. Translation gives CASSLPRTGGTGELFF.

This sequence joins TRBV7-2 and TRBJ2-7; no firm D call. CDR1 is SGHTA and CDR2 is FQGNSA in the germline V gene. Trimming removed 5 bases from V and 3 bases from J, with 17 bases in between. The CDR3 is made up of 15 amino acids. The chain's CDR3 is CASSLGGQAVYEQYF. The DNA of the CDR3 is TGTGCCAGCAGCCTAGGTGGGCAGGCAGTCTACGAGCAGTACTTC.

This chain joins TRBV29-1 and TRBJ2-1; TRBD2 matches at 16 bases. V was clipped by 7 bases and J by 7 bases; unmatched bases: 7. The CDR3 consists of 15 residues. CDR1 is SQVTM and CDR2 is ANQGSEA in the germline V gene. This CDR3 reads CSAGGLAGGQNEQFF. As DNA, the CDR3 is TGCAGCGCTGGGGGACTAGCGGGAGGGCAGAATGAGCAGTTCTTC.

This clonotype was seen a few times. This rearrangement joins TRBV10-3 to TRBJ1-4, with D hard to call. V was trimmed by 3 bases and J by 4 bases, leaving 9 bases between them. This CDR3 comprises 14 residues. Germline assignment: CDR1 ENHRY and CDR2 SYGVKD. The CDR3 DNA reads TGTGCCATCAGTGATCCACGCAGTAATGAAAAACTGTTTTTT. Amino acid sequence: CAISDPRSNEKLFF.